This T cell receptor (beta chain) was retrieved from a study of cytomegalovirus exposure and HLA in healthy donors. This PCR relied on a set of 60 Vbeta primers and 13 Jbeta primers. Methods used by the authors: In a later analysis, around 10 million of around 75 million unique beta chains occurred in at least two donors. Sequenced by immunoSEQ multiplex PCR; TCRdb stores in-frame clones only, minus some. V, J and clone size derive from that table, while D and trimming were established from the DNA sequence. The sample holds approximately 110,000 clones, more than 70% seen once. This clone was seen more than once but under ten times. Antigen specificity is unknown. Study results and caveats: Most subjects had HLA-A and HLA-B alleles reportedly predicted accurately by TCR beta sequences. Because they were indistinguishable, some V segments, including TRBV6-2 and TRBV6-3, were excluded.

Germline lookup yields CDR1 SGHTA and CDR2 FQGTGA. The CDR3 totals 14 residues. With 5 bases clipped from V and 5 bases from J, the junction kept 7 bases outside the gene matches. This TCR came from a man between 50 and 59 years old in good health and CMV-seronegative. Sequenced material: PBMCs. This sequence joins TRBV7-3 and TRBJ1-1; TRBD1 matches 8 bases. The CDR3 loop is CASSGQGPGTEAFF. The CDR3 DNA follows: TGTGCCAGCAGCGGACAGGGTCCGGGAACTGAAGCTTTCTTT.